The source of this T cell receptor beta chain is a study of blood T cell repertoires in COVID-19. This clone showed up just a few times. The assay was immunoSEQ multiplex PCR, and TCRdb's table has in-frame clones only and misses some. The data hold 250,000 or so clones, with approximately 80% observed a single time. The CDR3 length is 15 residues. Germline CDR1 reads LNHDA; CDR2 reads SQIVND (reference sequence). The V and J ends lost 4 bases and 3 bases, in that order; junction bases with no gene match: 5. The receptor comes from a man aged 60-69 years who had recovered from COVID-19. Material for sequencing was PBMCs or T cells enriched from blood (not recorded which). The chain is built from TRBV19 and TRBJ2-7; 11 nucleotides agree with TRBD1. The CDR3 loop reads CASSKRTGGIYEQYF. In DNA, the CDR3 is TGTGCCAGTAGTAAGAGGACAGGGGGCATCTACGAGCAGTACTTC.